This T cell receptor (beta chain) emerged from a study of OX40 agonist ivuxolimab in advanced cancers. Turning to the study itself: One patient with hepatocellular carcinoma and two with cutaneous melanoma, three in all, had partial responses.

Data came from immunoSEQ multiplex PCR; TCRdb stores just in-frame clones and leaves some out. The sample includes roughly 20,000 clones, about two thirds of them seen just once. CDR3 length: 15 residues. CDR1 is MDHEN, CDR2 SYDVKM, per germline. Trimming removed 6 bases at V and 3 bases at J, with 18 bases between. The sequencing used CD4+ or CD8+ T cells sorted from blood, collected in a trial of the OX40 agonist ivuxolimab. The sequence was obtained from an adult with an advanced solid tumor such as melanoma, head and neck, liver or kidney cancer. The chain joins TRBV28 to TRBJ2-7; D uncertain. CDR3 sequence reads: CASRVTSWEGYEQYF. The CDR3 region has the DNA TGTGCCAGCAGGGTTACAAGTTGGGAAGGCTACGAGCAGTACTTC.